This T cell receptor beta chain was obtained from a study of OX40 agonist ivuxolimab in advanced cancers. Study overall: Ivuxolimab, an agonistic anti-OX40 (CD134) antibody, was given to patients. Each patient was given ivuxolimab into a vein every 2 weeks, at 0.01 to 10 mg/kg.

V lost 6 bases, J lost 6 bases, and 9 bases stayed unmatched. The germline CDR1 and CDR2 sequences are MNHNY and SVGAGI (reference sequence). CDR3 length: 14 amino acids. Comment on this clone: Antigen: not known.

With autoimmune disease history or systemic immunosuppression, patients were excluded. Assay: immunoSEQ multiplex PCR; the TCRdb copy retains only in-frame clones and omits some. The data contain about 48,000 clones, 83% of them seen just once; the ten biggest clones take up about 1.2%. Points from the study as a whole: Part of the nonresponder group also had normalized T-cell clonal expansion that was low.

The origin of this receptor is an adult with an advanced solid tumor such as melanoma, head and neck, liver or kidney cancer. This sample comprised CD4+ or CD8+ T cells sorted from blood, obtained in a trial of the OX40 agonist ivuxolimab. The chain joins TRBV6-6 to TRBJ2-7; TRBD1 matches 9 bases. In nucleotides, the CDR3 is TGTGCCAGCAGCCCGGGACAGGGATCGTCCGAGCAGTACTTC. Its translation is CASSPGQGSSEQYF.